This T cell receptor (beta chain) was observed in a study of cytomegalovirus exposure and HLA in healthy donors. CDR1 and CDR2 (germline): MNHEY, SVGAGI. The length of the CDR3 is 15 residues. Trimming cost V 4 bases and J 6 bases; bases outside gene matches: 5. 13 Jbeta primers and 60 Vbeta primers were used for the PCR. The assay was immunoSEQ multiplex PCR, and TCRdb's table has in-frame clones only and misses some. The sample holds 150,000 to 200,000 clones, roughly 68% seen once. This clonotype was sampled from a woman in her 30s in good health and CMV-seronegative. V usage is TRBV6-5 and J usage is TRBJ2-1; TRBD2 matches at 11 bases. The sample taken for sequencing was PBMCs. The CDR3 nucleotides read TGTGCCAGCAGTTTAGCGGGAGGGCCCATCAATGAGCAGTTCTTC. Translating it yields CASSLAGGPINEQFF.